The clone carrying this T cell receptor (beta chain) was seen a handful of times. Germline V lookup: CDR1 MNHEY, CDR2 SVGAGI. The CDR3 has 13 amino acids. V lost 9 bases to trimming and J lost 1 base; unmatched junction nucleotides: 3. This specimen belongs to a study of blood T cell repertoires in COVID-19. Recruitment covered about two dozen US areas and drew participants whose ages spanned about 18 to 95 years. In the original analysis: Amplification of reference gene primers was used by the study to estimate nucleated cell counts. Sequenced by immunoSEQ multiplex PCR; TCRdb stores in-frame clones only, minus some. The V and J calls and the clone size are those of that table, but D and trimming were determined from the DNA. The sample lists 300,000 or so clones, 80% to 95% occurring once.

The gene calls are TRBV6-5 and TRBJ1-5, with TRBD1 matching 7 bases. Sequencing was done on a sample of PBMCs or T cells enriched from blood (not recorded which). The sequence was obtained from a woman in her 30s who had recovered from COVID-19. The CDR3 region has the DNA TGTGCCAGAAAGACAGGGAGCAATCAGCCCCAGCATTTT. This translates into CARKTGSNQPQHF.